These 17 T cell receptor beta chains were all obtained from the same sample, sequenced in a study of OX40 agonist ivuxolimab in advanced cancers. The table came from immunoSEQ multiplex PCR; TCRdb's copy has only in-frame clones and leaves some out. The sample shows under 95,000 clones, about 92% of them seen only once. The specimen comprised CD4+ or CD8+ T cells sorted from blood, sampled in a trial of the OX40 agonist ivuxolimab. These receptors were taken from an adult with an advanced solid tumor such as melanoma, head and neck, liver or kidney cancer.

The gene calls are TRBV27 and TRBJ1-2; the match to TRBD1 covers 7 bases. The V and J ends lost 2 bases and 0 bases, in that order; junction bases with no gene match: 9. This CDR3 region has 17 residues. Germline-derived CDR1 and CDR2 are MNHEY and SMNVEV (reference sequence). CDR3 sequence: CASSLGSGGSPNYGYTF. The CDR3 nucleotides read TGTGCCAGCAGTTTAGGTTCAGGGGGAAGCCCTAACTATGGCTACACCTTC.

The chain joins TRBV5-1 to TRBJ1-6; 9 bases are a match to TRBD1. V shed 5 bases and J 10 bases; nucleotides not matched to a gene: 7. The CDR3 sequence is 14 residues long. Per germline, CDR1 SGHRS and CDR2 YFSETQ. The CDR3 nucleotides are TGCGCCAGCAGGGGGGACAGGGTGGAATCACCCCTCCACTTT. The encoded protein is CASRGDRVESPLHF.

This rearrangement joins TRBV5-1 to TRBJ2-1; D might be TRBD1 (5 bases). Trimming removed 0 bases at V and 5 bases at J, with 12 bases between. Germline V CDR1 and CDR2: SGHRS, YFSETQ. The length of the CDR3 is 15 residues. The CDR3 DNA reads TGCGCCAGCAGCTTGGCTTCCAGGGCCCACAATGAGCAGTTCTTC. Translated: CASSLASRAHNEQFF.

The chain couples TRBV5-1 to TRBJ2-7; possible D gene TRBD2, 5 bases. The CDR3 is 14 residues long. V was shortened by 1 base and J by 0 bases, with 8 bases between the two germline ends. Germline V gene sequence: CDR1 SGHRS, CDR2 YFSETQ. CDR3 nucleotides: TGCGCCAGCAGCTTGCTAGCCCACTCCTACGAGCAGTACTTC. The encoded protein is CASSLLAHSYEQYF. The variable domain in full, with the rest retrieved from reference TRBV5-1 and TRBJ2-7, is KAGVTQTPRYLIKTRGQQVTLSCSPISGHRSVSWYQQTPGQGLQFLFEYFSETQRNKGNFPGRFSGRQFSNSRSEMNVSTLELGDSALYLCASSLLAHSYEQYFGPGTRLTVT.

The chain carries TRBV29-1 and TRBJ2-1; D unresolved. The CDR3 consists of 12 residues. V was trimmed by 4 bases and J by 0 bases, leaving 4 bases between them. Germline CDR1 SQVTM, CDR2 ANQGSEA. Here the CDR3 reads CSVGSSYNEQFF. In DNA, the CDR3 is TGCAGCGTTGGCAGCTCCTACAATGAGCAGTTCTTC.

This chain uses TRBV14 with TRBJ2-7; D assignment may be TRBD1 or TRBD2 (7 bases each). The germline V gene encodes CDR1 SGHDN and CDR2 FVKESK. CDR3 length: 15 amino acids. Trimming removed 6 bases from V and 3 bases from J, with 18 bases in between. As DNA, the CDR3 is TGTGCCAGCAGGCCTCAGGGGGGGAATTTCTACGAGCAGTACTTC. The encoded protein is CASRPQGGNFYEQYF.

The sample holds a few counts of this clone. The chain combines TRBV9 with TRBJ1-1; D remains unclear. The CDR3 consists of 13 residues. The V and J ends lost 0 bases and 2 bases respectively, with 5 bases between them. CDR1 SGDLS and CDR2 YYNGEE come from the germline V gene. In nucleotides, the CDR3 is TGTGCCAGCAGCGTAGTTCTCAACACTGAAGCTTTCTTT. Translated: CASSVVLNTEAFF.

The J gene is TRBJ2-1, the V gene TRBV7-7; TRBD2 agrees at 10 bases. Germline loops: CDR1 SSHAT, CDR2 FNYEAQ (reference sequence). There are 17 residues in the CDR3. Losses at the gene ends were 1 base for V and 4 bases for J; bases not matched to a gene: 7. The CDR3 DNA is TGTGCCAGCAGCTTAGGGGGGGGACTAGCGATTTACAATGAGCAGTTCTTC. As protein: CASSLGGGLAIYNEQFF.

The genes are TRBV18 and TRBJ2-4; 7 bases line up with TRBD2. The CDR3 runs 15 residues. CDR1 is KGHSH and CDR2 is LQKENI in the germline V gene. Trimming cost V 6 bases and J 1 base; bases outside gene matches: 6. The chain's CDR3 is CASSMGGSAKNIQYF. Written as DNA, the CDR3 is TGTGCCAGCTCCATGGGCGGGAGCGCCAAAAACATTCAGTACTTC.

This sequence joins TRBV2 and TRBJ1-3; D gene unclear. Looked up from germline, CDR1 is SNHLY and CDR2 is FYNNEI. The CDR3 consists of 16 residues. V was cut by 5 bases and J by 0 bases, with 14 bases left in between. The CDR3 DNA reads TGTGCCAGCAGTACTAGCAGTGGTAGCTCTGGAAACACCATATATTTT. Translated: CASSTSSGSSGNTIYF. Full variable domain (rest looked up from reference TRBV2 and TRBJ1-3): EPEVTQTPSHQVTQMGQEVILRCVPISNHLYFYWYRQILGQKVEFLVSFYNNEISEKSEIFDDQFSVERPDGSNFTLKIRSTKLEDSAMYFCASSTSSGSSGNTIYFGEGSWLTVV.

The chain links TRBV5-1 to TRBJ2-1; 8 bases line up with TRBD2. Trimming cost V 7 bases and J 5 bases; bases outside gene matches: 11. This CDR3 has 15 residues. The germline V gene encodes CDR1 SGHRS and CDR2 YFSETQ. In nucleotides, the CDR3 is TGCGCCAGCGGGCCGGCGGGAGGTCAAGACAATGAGCAGTTCTTC. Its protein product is CASGPAGGQDNEQFF.

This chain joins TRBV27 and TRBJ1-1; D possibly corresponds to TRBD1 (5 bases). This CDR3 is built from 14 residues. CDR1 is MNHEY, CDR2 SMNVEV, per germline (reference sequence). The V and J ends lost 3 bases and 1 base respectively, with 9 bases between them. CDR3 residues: CASSFRQRNTEAFF. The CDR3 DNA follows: TGTGCCAGCAGTTTCCGACAGAGGAACACTGAAGCTTTCTTT.

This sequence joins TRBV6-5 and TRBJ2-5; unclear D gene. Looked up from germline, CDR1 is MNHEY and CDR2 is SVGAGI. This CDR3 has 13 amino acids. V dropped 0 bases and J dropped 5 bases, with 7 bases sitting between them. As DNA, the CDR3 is TGTGCCAGCAGTTACTCCCCCGGCGAGACCCAGTACTTC. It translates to CASSYSPGETQYF.

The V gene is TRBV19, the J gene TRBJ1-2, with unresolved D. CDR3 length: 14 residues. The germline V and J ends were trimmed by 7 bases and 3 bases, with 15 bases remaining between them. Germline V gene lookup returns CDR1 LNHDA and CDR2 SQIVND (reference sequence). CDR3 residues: CASKRAWQDYGYTF. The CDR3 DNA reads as TGTGCCAGTAAGAGAGCATGGCAGGACTATGGCTACACCTTC.

The CDR3 here is CASSLKGRGEKLFF. DNA for the CDR3: TGTGCCAGCAGCCTTAAAGGGCGGGGTGAAAAACTGTTTTTT. The chain employs TRBV7-8 and TRBJ1-4; D unclear. Germline V gene lookup returns CDR1 SGHVS and CDR2 FQNEAQ. The CDR3 loop spans 14 amino acids. The V and J ends lost 5 bases and 7 bases respectively, with 14 bases between them.

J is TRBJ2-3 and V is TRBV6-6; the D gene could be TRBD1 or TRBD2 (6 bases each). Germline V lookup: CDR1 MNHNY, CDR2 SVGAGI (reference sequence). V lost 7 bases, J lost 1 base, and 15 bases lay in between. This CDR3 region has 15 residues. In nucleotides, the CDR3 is TGTGCCAGCACCCCGGTGGGGGGCGGCACAGATACGCAGTATTTT. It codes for CASTPVGGGTDTQYF.

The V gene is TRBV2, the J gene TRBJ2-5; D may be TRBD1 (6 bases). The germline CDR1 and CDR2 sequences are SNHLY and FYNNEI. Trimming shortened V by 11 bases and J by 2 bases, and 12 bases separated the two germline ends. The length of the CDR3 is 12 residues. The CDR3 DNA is TGTGCCGGACGGACAGTTCAAGAGACCCAGTACTTC. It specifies CAGRTVQETQYF. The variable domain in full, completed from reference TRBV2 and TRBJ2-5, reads EPEVTQTPSHQVTQMGQEVILRCVPISNHLYFYWYRQILGQKVEFLVSFYNNEISEKSEIFDDQFSVERPDGSNFTLKIRSTKLEDSAMYFCAGRTVQETQYFGPGTRLLVL.